One sample yielded the 7 T cell receptor beta chains listed below, sequenced in a study of CD8+ T cells in alopecia areata. Treatment described: oral pan-JAK inhibitor, 5-10 mg twice daily. cDNA reverse transcribed from extracted RNA served as the sequencing template. The protocol was immunoSEQ multiplex PCR, while the TCRdb copy is restricted to in-frame clones and leaves out a portion. The sample gives more than 150,000 clones, 51% of which show up once; roughly 9.1% is in the top ten. Specimen: CD8+ T cells sorted from blood, collected around week 54, from a patient treated with tofacitinib. Receptors were obtained from a human donor with alopecia areata.

The count of this clone is one. The rearrangement joins TRBV6-5 to TRBJ2-2, with D possibly TRBD1 on 6 matching bases. From germline, CDR1 is MNHEY and CDR2 SVGAGI. This CDR3 spans 14 amino acids. Trimming took off 8 bases at V and 0 bases at J, with 10 bases between the two ends. CDR3: CASATGSNTGELFF. The CDR3 DNA reads as TGTGCCAGCGCGACAGGCTCGAACACCGGGGAGCTGTTTTTT.

This clone has a handful of counts. The rearrangement joins TRBV2 to TRBJ2-6; 7 nucleotides align to TRBD1. Trimming at V came to 8 bases and at J to 0 bases, leaving 7 bases not matched to a gene. CDR1 and CDR2 (germline): SNHLY, FYNNEI. This CDR3 comprises 16 residues. The CDR3 spells CASCGQDFSGANVLTF. The CDR3 nucleotides read TGTGCCAGCTGCGGACAGGACTTCTCTGGGGCCAACGTCCTGACTTTC. Full variable domain (rest looked up from reference TRBV2 and TRBJ2-6): EPEVTQTPSHQVTQMGQEVILRCVPISNHLYFYWYRQILGQKVEFLVSFYNNEISEKSEIFDDQFSVERPDGSNFTLKIRSTKLEDSAMYFCASCGQDFSGANVLTFGAGSRLTVL.

This clone has a handful of counts. CDR3 coding DNA: TGTGCCAGCACCCCCCTAGCGGAGAGCTCCTACAATGAGCAGTTCTTC. It codes for CASTPLAESSYNEQFF. This chain uses TRBV5-6 with TRBJ2-1, with 7 bases fitting TRBD2. This CDR3 spans 16 amino acids. V was pared by 6 bases and J by 0 bases, with 9 bases of the junction left unmatched. From germline, CDR1 is SGHDT and CDR2 YYEEEE.

This clone was seen more than once but under ten times. This chain joins TRBV18 and TRBJ2-7; D is tentatively TRBD1 or TRBD2 (5 bases each). The CDR3 has 15 amino acids. Trimming removed 4 bases at V and 3 bases at J, with 16 bases between. Germline CDR1 is KGHSH and CDR2 is LQKENI. The CDR3 loop reads CASSLQGPKGYEQYF. Here the CDR3 DNA reads TGTGCCAGCTCACTGCAGGGACCCAAGGGCTACGAGCAGTACTTC.

The rearrangement links TRBV4-2 to TRBJ2-5, with D possibly matching TRBD2 (7 bases). CDR3 length equals 17 residues. The ends were cut back, 4 bases at V and 3 bases at J, with 21 bases in the middle. Germline V gives CDR1 LGHNA, CDR2 YNFKEQ. The CDR3 spells CASSPRGEGVEEETQYF. The DNA of the CDR3 is TGTGCCAGCAGCCCCCGAGGGGAGGGGGTTGAGGAAGAGACCCAGTACTTC.

This chain connects TRBV6-5 to TRBJ1-5; tentative D call: TRBD1 (5 bases). Germline values: CDR1 MNHEY, CDR2 SVGAGI. CDR3 length equals 13 residues. Trimming removed 6 bases from V and 4 bases from J, with 10 bases in between. The CDR3 coding sequence is TGTGCCAGCAGACGGGACTGGAATCAGCCCCAGCATTTT. It yields the protein CASRRDWNQPQHF.

The chain couples TRBV9 to TRBJ2-5; 10 positions match TRBD1. Germline values: CDR1 SGDLS, CDR2 YYNGEE. V was clipped by 4 bases and J by 2 bases; unmatched bases: 2. The CDR3 is made up of 14 amino acids. The CDR3 DNA follows: TGTGCCAGCAGCTGGGGACAGGGGCAAGAGACCCAGTACTTC. It translates to CASSWGQGQETQYF.